The sequence of this T cell receptor beta chain was determined in a study of T cell responses to AZD1222 COVID-19 vaccine. The wider study: Second doses were pooled across both intervals (about 4 or about 12 weeks).

The CDR3 runs to 16 residues. The V gene's germline CDR1 is SGHVS and CDR2 FQNEAQ. V was clipped by 5 bases and J by 6 bases; unmatched bases: 11. Findings and limits, study-wide: Within unmutated variant regions lay the reported targets of nearly half of spike-specific TCRs. The sample set comprised mostly white British donors with more females, and clonal diversity was possibly underestimated.

Details on this clone: Its cognate antigen is unknown.

TCRdb's table, derived via immunoSEQ multiplex PCR, lists solely in-frame clones and lacks some. The table lists 100,000 to 110,000 clones, 88% of them singletons, with around 2% in the top ten. This receptor was taken from an adult in good health. The sample consisted of peripheral blood, taken on day 0 of AZD1222 vaccination. The chain is built from TRBV7-8 and TRBJ1-4; 8 bases line up with TRBD1. As DNA, the CDR3 is TGTGCCAGCAGCCCCGAAAGGACAGGGTCTCATGAAAAACTGTTTTTT. Translating gives CASSPERTGSHEKLFF.